A single sample is the source of the 8 T cell receptor beta chains below, sequenced in a study of T-cell reconstitution after alpha-beta-depleted transplantation in children. The TCRbeta library was prepared with unique molecular identifiers. TCRdb itself ran the PCR reads through MiXCR, one entry per CDR3 protein. The data contain almost 250,000 distinct CDR3 sequences, roughly 23% of them seen just once; the ten biggest clones take up 2.6%. This specimen was PBMCs, taken before TCRalphabeta/CD19-depleted stem cell transplant. All receptors derive from a girl aged 2 to 9 with Fanconi anemia, due to receive a stem cell transplant.

This chain joins TRBV4-2 and TRBJ2-2, with a weak D call TRBD2 (5 bases). In germline, CDR1 is LGHNA, CDR2 YNFKEQ. V shed 1 base and J shed 7 bases, with 7 bases lying between them. The CDR3 covers 13 residues. DNA for the CDR3: TGTGCCAGCAGCCAAGGTCGGGGCGGGGAGCTGTTTTTT. It specifies CASSQGRGGELFF.

The chain carries TRBV7-2 and TRBJ2-7; 8 bases agree with TRBD1. CDR1 and CDR2 from the germline V gene are SGHTA and FQGNSA. V dropped 2 bases and J dropped 5; count of bases not matched to a gene: 8. The CDR3 length is 15 residues. The CDR3 loop reads CASSLQGAALDEQYF. CDR3 in DNA: TGTGCCAGCAGCTTACAGGGGGCAGCACTAGACGAGCAGTACTTC.

This clonotype showed up many times. V is TRBV7-9 and J is TRBJ1-2; D perhaps matches TRBD1 (5 bases). V gave up 5 bases and J gave up 4 bases, with 14 bases separating them. Germline CDR1 SEHNR, CDR2 FQNEAQ (reference sequence). This CDR3 is 14 amino acids long. The CDR3 loop is CASSLGTVTYGYTF. The DNA for the CDR3 is TGTGCCAGCAGCCTCGGGACCGTCACCTATGGCTACACCTTC.

This chain links TRBV4-1 with TRBJ2-7; 11 nucleotides align to TRBD2. V gave up 2 bases and J gave up 4 bases; unmatched junction bases: 16. The CDR3 contains 19 residues. Germline V lookup: CDR1 MGHRA, CDR2 YSYEKL. In nucleotides, the CDR3 is TGCGCCAGCAGCCAATACGACTCCGGGACTAGCGGACAGACTTACGAGCAGTACTTC. Protein sequence: CASSQYDSGTSGQTYEQYF.

This chain uses TRBV4-2 with TRBJ2-1; D is uncertain. In germline, CDR1 is LGHNA, CDR2 YNFKEQ. This CDR3 comprises 14 residues. V shed 1 base and J shed 5 bases, with 9 bases lying between them. This CDR3 is CASSQVDGDNEQFF. The CDR3 region has the DNA TGTGCCAGCAGCCAAGTGGACGGCGACAATGAGCAGTTCTTC.

The chain combines TRBV11-1 with TRBJ2-3; 10 positions agree with TRBD2. Per the germline V gene, CDR1 is SGHAT and CDR2 is FQDESV (reference sequence). V dropped 5 bases and J dropped 5; count of bases not matched to a gene: 22. CDR3 length: 20 amino acids. The CDR3 DNA sequence: TGTGCCAGCAGCCCGGTAGGGCCTAGCGGGAGAGGTCACTTTGGAGATACGCAGTATTTT. The encoded protein is CASSPVGPSGRGHFGDTQYF.

The chain uses TRBV7-9 and TRBJ2-5, with 7 positions matching TRBD1. Trimming at V came to 5 bases and at J to 5 bases, leaving 8 bases not matched to a gene. Germline V gene sequence: CDR1 SEHNR, CDR2 FQNEAQ (reference sequence). This CDR3 is built from 14 residues. This CDR3 reads CASSPPTGLETQYF. The DNA for the CDR3 is TGTGCCAGCAGCCCACCGACAGGGTTGGAGACCCAGTACTTC. The full variable domain, its missing parts supplied by reference TRBV7-9 and TRBJ2-5, is DTGVSQNPRHKITKRGQNVTFRCDPISEHNRLYWYRQTLGQGPEFLTYFQNEAQLEKSRLLSDRFSAERPKGSFSTLEIQRTEQGDSAMYLCASSPPTGLETQYFGPGTRLLVL.

This clonotype was detected many times. This chain links TRBV7-3 with TRBJ2-6; possible D gene TRBD1, 5 bases. There are 15 residues in the CDR3. V gave up 5 bases and J gave up 2 bases, with 10 bases separating them. CDR1 is SGHTA, CDR2 FQGTGA, per germline. CDR3 in amino acids: CASSLQGPGANVLTF. The CDR3 DNA is TGTGCCAGCAGCCTCCAGGGTCCTGGGGCCAACGTCCTGACTTTC. Combining the CDR3 with reference TRBV7-3 and TRBJ2-6 gives the whole variable domain GAGVSQTPSNKVTEKGKYVELRCDPISGHTALYWYRQSLGQGPEFLIYFQGTGAADDSGLPNDRFFAVRPEGSVSTLKIQRTERGDSAVYLCASSLQGPGANVLTFGAGSRLTVL.